In this sample, the clone carrying this T cell receptor (beta chain) turned up once. These data come from a study of T cell responses to AZD1222 COVID-19 vaccine. This CDR3 has 15 amino acids. The J segment lost 4 bases and the V segment lost 2 bases, leaving 4 bases of the junction unmatched. Looked up from germline, CDR1 is MNHEY and CDR2 is SVGAGI. Profiled with immunoSEQ multiplex PCR; TCRdb holds only in-frame clones, not every one. The data contain 150,000 to 200,000 clones, roughly 90% of them singletons. This specimen consisted of peripheral blood, obtained 28 days after the second AZD1222 dose. This chain links TRBV6-5 with TRBJ1-3, with 8 nucleotides matching TRBD1. The TCR sequence derives from an adult who received the AZD1222 COVID-19 vaccine. The CDR3 spells CASSYTDRGGNTIYF. The CDR3 DNA follows: TGTGCCAGCAGTTACACCGACAGGGGAGGAAACACCATATATTTT.